One and the same sample provided the 18 T cell receptor beta chains below, sequenced in a study of blood T cell repertoires in COVID-19. Profiling relied on immunoSEQ multiplex PCR, and the TCRdb table lists in-frame clones only, not all of them. The data hold about 130,000 clones, with roughly 83% observed a single time. Specimen: peripheral blood. The source of these receptors is a woman younger than 45 who had recovered from COVID-19.

V and J are TRBV19 and TRBJ2-5, with TRBD2 as a possible D gene (5 bases). Germline V gene sequence: CDR1 LNHDA, CDR2 SQIVND (reference sequence). The CDR3 is made up of 13 amino acids. Trimming took 3 bases from V and 3 from J, leaving 8 bases between them. The CDR3 region is CASSIYGKETQYF. The CDR3 DNA reads as TGTGCCAGTAGTATTTACGGGAAAGAGACCCAGTACTTC.

The chain carries TRBV18 and TRBJ1-2; TRBD1 agrees at 9 bases. Trimming removed 6 bases from V and 0 bases from J; junction bases left unmatched: 5. Germline V gene lookup returns CDR1 KGHSH and CDR2 LQKENI. The CDR3 is 15 residues long. The CDR3 DNA reads TGTGCCAGCTCTCAACAGGGGGCCGCTAACTATGGCTACACCTTC. Its protein is CASSQQGAANYGYTF.

The chain couples TRBV6-5 to TRBJ2-3; D unclear. The germline gives CDR1 MNHEY, CDR2 SVGAGI. The CDR3 length is 12 residues. Between the trimmed V and J ends, which lost 5 bases and 6 bases, there was a span of 9 bases. The CDR3 protein is CASSPRRDTQYF. CDR3 in DNA: TGTGCCAGCAGTCCCCGTCGGGATACGCAGTATTTT.

This sequence joins TRBV30 and TRBJ2-5, with 8 bases fitting TRBD1. The CDR3 length is 14 residues. V dropped 0 bases and J dropped 5; count of bases not matched to a gene: 5. CDR1 is GTSNPN, CDR2 SVGIG, per germline (reference sequence). The CDR3 reads CAWSVGQVVETQYF. The DNA for the CDR3 is TGTGCCTGGAGTGTGGGACAGGTTGTTGAGACCCAGTACTTC.

The gene calls are TRBV12-3 or TRBV12-4 and TRBJ2-7; TRBD1 is a possible D gene (6 bases). The CDR3 has 13 amino acids. The V and J ends lost 6 bases and 5 bases respectively, with 14 bases between them. CDR3 in amino acids: CASSSGTRDEQYF. In DNA, the CDR3 is TGTGCCAGCAGCTCCGGGACACGCGACGAGCAGTACTTC.

This chain joins TRBV4-2 and TRBJ2-7; D unresolved. This CDR3 spans 12 amino acids. V was clipped by 0 bases and J by 3 bases, with 3 bases between them. The germline V gene has CDR1 LGHNA and CDR2 YNFKEQ. DNA for the CDR3: TGTGCCAGCAGCCAAGACAGCTACGAGCAGTACTTC. Amino acid sequence: CASSQDSYEQYF.

Comment on this clone: The junction does not match germline at one end; this may be a read error. The gene calls are TRBV19 and TRBJ1-2; D is perhaps TRBD1 (6 bases). The CDR3 is 12 amino acids. In germline, CDR1 is LNHDA, CDR2 SQIVND (reference sequence). This CDR3 reads CASSTQTGANNF. In nucleotides, the CDR3 is TGTGCCAGTAGTACCCAGACAGGTGCCAACAACTTC.

The V and J genes are TRBV4-1 and TRBJ2-1; 7 bases are shared with TRBD2. The V gene's germline CDR1 is MGHRA and CDR2 YSYEKL. This CDR3 has 13 residues. J was trimmed by 5 bases and V by 5 bases; bases with no gene match: 3. CDR3 loop: CASSRTRNNEQFF. The DNA of the CDR3 is TGCGCCAGCAGCAGGACTAGAAACAATGAGCAGTTCTTC.

The CDR3 here is CASSPRPGFDPYGYTF. CDR3 nucleotides: TGTGCCAGCAGCCCTAGACCAGGGTTCGATCCCTATGGCTACACCTTC. The chain has TRBV13 and TRBJ1-2; maybe TRBD1 (5 bases). This CDR3 contains 16 residues. V lost 5 bases to trimming and J lost 4 bases, with 20 bases between them. From germline, CDR1 is PRHDT and CDR2 FYEKMQ (reference sequence).

CDR3 in amino acids: CASSLPLGQNYGYTF. The CDR3 coding sequence is TGTGCCAGCAGCCTCCCTTTGGGGCAAAACTATGGCTACACCTTC. This chain links TRBV7-9 with TRBJ1-2, with TRBD1 as a possible D gene (5 bases). CDR1 is SEHNR, CDR2 FQNEAQ, per germline (reference sequence). The CDR3 is 15 amino acids. V was cut by 5 bases and J by 2 bases, with 15 bases left in between.

The gene calls are TRBV4-1 and TRBJ2-7; tentatively, D is TRBD1 (5 bases). The CDR3 covers 14 residues. Germline lookup yields CDR1 MGHRA and CDR2 YSYEKL. The germline V and J ends were trimmed by 1 base and 0 bases, with 7 bases remaining between them. This CDR3 reads CASSQARASYEQYF. The CDR3 DNA follows: TGCGCCAGCAGCCAAGCCAGGGCCTCCTACGAGCAGTACTTC.

This clone was seen only once. The chain links TRBV6-4 to TRBJ2-3; 8 bases align to TRBD1. V shed 0 bases and J 6 bases; nucleotides not matched to a gene: 5. The CDR3 is 15 amino acids. The germline CDR1 and CDR2 sequences are MRHNA and SNTAGT. CDR3: CASSDSAGGLDTQYF. In nucleotides, the CDR3 is TGTGCCAGCAGTGACTCGGCAGGGGGCTTGGATACGCAGTATTTT.

This clone appeared a single time. This chain joins TRBV6-5 and TRBJ2-5; D possibly corresponds to TRBD1 (6 bases). The CDR3 is 13 amino acids. In germline, CDR1 is MNHEY, CDR2 SVGAGI. V was clipped by 8 bases and J by 5 bases, with 15 bases between them. The DNA for the CDR3 is TGTGCCAGCGGCAGGGGCTACCGGGAGACCCAGTACTTC. It codes for CASGRGYRETQYF.

The gene calls are TRBV9 and TRBJ1-3, with 7 bases fitting TRBD1. Germline lookup yields CDR1 SGDLS and CDR2 YYNGEE. The trim removed 3 bases at V and 0 bases at J, leaving 6 bases unmatched. The CDR3 has 16 amino acids. The DNA of the CDR3 is TGTGCCAGCAGCGAAGGGGGCCTGATCTCTGGAAACACCATATATTTT. The encoded protein is CASSEGGLISGNTIYF.

CDR3 region: CAGALKGPCQTQYF. DNA of the CDR3: TGCGCCGGGGCTTTAAAGGGTCCCTGCCAGACCCAGTACTTC. V is TRBV23-1 and J is TRBJ2-5; D may be TRBD1 (5 bases). TRBV23-1 is noted as an ORF with a role that remains uncertain. This CDR3 is built from 14 residues. Trimming shortened V by 11 bases and J by 6 bases, and 22 bases separated the two germline ends.

The genes are TRBV7-9 and TRBJ2-7; TRBD1 matches at 7 bases. V lost 2 bases to trimming and J lost 3 bases; unmatched junction nucleotides: 13. Germline CDR1 SEHNR, CDR2 FQNEAQ (reference sequence). The CDR3 is made up of 17 amino acids. CDR3 residues: CASSLRRGGQKDYEQYF. CDR3 nucleotides: TGTGCCAGCAGCTTAAGGCGAGGGGGACAGAAAGACTACGAGCAGTACTTC.

The chain joins TRBV7-2 to TRBJ2-3; TRBD2 might be the D (6 bases). The germline V gene encodes CDR1 SGHTA and CDR2 FQGNSA. V shed 1 base and J shed 2 bases, with 10 bases lying between them. The CDR3 covers 15 residues. The CDR3 DNA reads as TGTGCCAGCAGCTTAGGGGGGACTCACACAGATACGCAGTATTTT. Its protein product is CASSLGGTHTDTQYF.

This chain joins TRBV3-1 (or the pseudogene TRBV3-2) and TRBJ2-7, with 9 bases that match TRBD1. Germline V gives CDR1 LGHDT, CDR2 YNNKEL (reference sequence). With 0 bases clipped from V and 4 bases from J, the junction kept 10 bases outside the gene matches. The CDR3 totals 17 residues. DNA for the CDR3: TGTGCCAGCAGCCAAGATCTTGGGACAGGGAGTCTTTACGAGCAGTACTTC. Translating gives CASSQDLGTGSLYEQYF.